This T cell receptor (beta chain) emerged from a study of beta chain features in type 1 diabetes. Findings and limits, study-wide: Type 1 diabetes patients had moderately but significantly shorter TCRB CDR3s in all four CD4+ subsets. Diminished insertions and augmented deletions at VDJ junctions characterized type 1 diabetes patients.

This clone was counted between two and nine times. Its target is unknown. What was sequenced were expressed TCRB transcripts, since all of the isolated RNA had been reverse transcribed. Produced via immunoSEQ multiplex PCR; TCRdb's table is partial and in-frame only. The sample contains some 660,000 clones, over 12% of which appear only once. The CDR3 runs to 15 residues. V gave up 2 bases and J gave up 2 bases, with 10 bases separating them. Germline CDR1 and CDR2: MNHNS and SASEGT. Sequencing input: naive CD4+ T cells from blood. The chain joins TRBV6-1 to TRBJ1-5; TRBD1 is a possible D gene (5 bases). This TCR came from a man in his late teens or twenties with type 1 diabetes. The CDR3 DNA is TGTGCCAGCAGTGAACAGGGTTTGGGCAATCAGCCCCAGCATTTT. It specifies CASSEQGLGNQPQHF.